Each of the 31 T cell receptor beta chains below was sequenced from the same sample in a study of T cell repertoires in cytomegalovirus infection. These receptors are not linked to any known antigen. Each CDR3 protein is one row after TCRdb ran MiXCR on the reads. This sample has about 920,000 distinct CDR3 sequences, with approximately 30% found just once. The sample was cultured CD8+ T cells from PBMCs, taken from culture after CMV antigen stimulation. The receptors come from a human donor in good health (CMV status not recorded). Some clones in this sample may be carry-over from other donors' samples.

V is TRBV6-6 and J is TRBJ1-6; 7 bases align to TRBD1. Per germline, CDR1 MNHNY and CDR2 SVGAGI (reference sequence). J was trimmed by 9 bases and V by 5 bases; bases with no gene match: 7. This CDR3 has 14 amino acids. The CDR3 sequence: CASSGTASSSPLHF. The CDR3 coding sequence is TGTGCCAGCAGTGGGACAGCTTCAAGTTCACCCCTCCACTTT.

This clonotype has just a few counts. Compared with germline, one end of the junction differs, possibly owing to a read error. The chain has TRBV7-7 and TRBJ2-5; D remains unclear. This CDR3 region has 13 residues. Looked up from germline, CDR1 is SSHAT and CDR2 is FNYEAQ (reference sequence). The CDR3 loop reads CASSLRRKETQYF. CDR3 nucleotides: TGTGCTAGCAGCTTACGGAGAAAAGAGACCCAGTACTTC.

This clonotype has only a few counts. This sequence joins TRBV4-3 and TRBJ2-5; D is uncertain. The CDR3 runs to 13 residues. Looked up from germline, CDR1 is LGHNA and CDR2 is YSLEER. Trimming cost V 0 bases and J 4 bases, with 6 bases left between them. CDR3 DNA: TGCGCCAGCAGCCAAGATCAGCGAGAGACCCAGTACTTC. Residues: CASSQDQRETQYF.

This clonotype was picked up a small number of times. This chain joins TRBV7-9 and TRBJ2-1; maybe TRBD2 (7 bases). There are 16 residues in the CDR3. Trimming shortened V by 4 bases and J by 8 bases, and 21 bases separated the two germline ends. Germline-derived CDR1 and CDR2 are SEHNR and FQNEAQ (reference sequence). Here the CDR3 reads CASSSPGGGGVDEQFF. CDR3 DNA: TGTGCCAGCAGCTCCCCCGGAGGGGGGGGCGTCGATGAGCAGTTCTTC.

This clonotype was detected a few times. This rearrangement joins TRBV6-1 to TRBJ1-5, with a weak D call TRBD1 (5 bases). The length of the CDR3 is 13 residues. Between the trimmed V and J ends, which lost 8 bases and 4 bases, there was a span of 12 bases. Germline assignment: CDR1 MNHNS and CDR2 SASEGT. CDR3 coding DNA: TGTGCCAGCTGGCAGGGTGGAAATCAGCCCCAGCATTTT. Its translation: CASWQGGNQPQHF.

The rearrangement joins TRBV6-6 to TRBJ1-5; 9 bases agree with TRBD1. CDR1 and CDR2 (germline): MNHNY, SVGAGI (reference sequence). CDR3 length equals 17 residues. With 2 bases clipped from V and 13 bases from J, the junction kept 18 bases outside the gene matches. Here the CDR3 reads CASSYGEVPGQGSWQHF. CDR3 bases: TGTGCCAGCAGTTACGGAGAGGTCCCGGGACAGGGCTCCTGGCAGCATTTT.

The chain carries TRBV10-3 and TRBJ2-3; TRBD1 is a possible D gene (5 bases). The CDR3 sequence is 14 residues long. The germline CDR1 and CDR2 sequences are ENHRY and SYGVKD. With 0 bases removed from V and 1 base from J, the gap between germline ends came to 5 bases. The CDR3 is CAISESGGTDTQYF. The CDR3 DNA reads as TGTGCCATCAGTGAGTCAGGGGGCACAGATACGCAGTATTTT.

In this sample, this clonotype turned up a few times. V is TRBV6-8 and J is TRBJ2-2, with D possibly being TRBD1 (6 bases). The CDR3 sequence is 14 residues long. Deletions cut 2 bases from V and 7 bases from J, with 11 bases between. Looked up from germline, CDR1 is MNHGY and CDR2 is SAAAGT. The CDR3 loop is CASSYEGVVGELFF. Written as DNA, the CDR3 is TGTGCCAGCAGTTACGAGGGGGTAGTCGGGGAGCTGTTTTTT.

This clonotype was observed a few times. The rearrangement uses TRBV7-6 and TRBJ1-1; TRBD1 might be the D (6 bases). The V gene's germline CDR1 is SGHVS and CDR2 FNYEAQ. Trimming stripped 2 bases from V and 5 bases from J, with 21 bases between. The CDR3 has 17 residues. The CDR3 nucleotides are TGTGCCAGCAGCTTAATTGCCGGACAGCCGGGTGGTACTGAAGCTTTCTTT. It encodes CASSLIAGQPGGTEAFF.

The sample holds a few counts of this clonotype. The chain couples TRBV6-1 to TRBJ2-7; maybe TRBD1 (6 bases). Trimming took 6 bases from V and 2 from J, leaving 17 bases between them. The CDR3 extends over 15 amino acids. Per germline, CDR1 MNHNS and CDR2 SASEGT. The CDR3 nucleotides are TGTGCCAGCAGGAGGGGGACGCAAACTCCCTACGAGCAGTACTTC. This sequence encodes CASRRGTQTPYEQYF.

V usage is TRBV6-5 and J usage is TRBJ2-2; possible D gene TRBD1, 6 bases. Germline loops: CDR1 MNHEY, CDR2 SVGAGI. The CDR3 covers 16 residues. V was pared by 2 bases and J by 4 bases, with 14 bases between. The CDR3 loop is CASSYRENRVTGELFF. CDR3 sequence (DNA): TGTGCCAGCAGTTACCGAGAAAACAGGGTCACCGGGGAGCTGTTTTTT.

The chain couples TRBV6-5 to TRBJ1-1, with D perhaps matching TRBD1 (5 bases). CDR3 length: 16 amino acids. Germline values: CDR1 MNHEY, CDR2 SVGAGI. V lost 2 bases and J 1 base, leaving 14 bases between the germline ends. Here the CDR3 reads CASSYLPGRENTEAFF. The CDR3 DNA reads as TGTGCCAGCAGTTACCTTCCGGGACGGGAGAACACTGAAGCTTTCTTT.

The rearrangement links TRBV29-1 to TRBJ1-1; no clear D. The V end was cut by 3 bases, the J end by 0 bases, with 14 bases between. The V gene's germline CDR1 is SQVTM and CDR2 ANQGSEA. There are 15 residues in the CDR3. The CDR3 nucleotides read TGCAGCGTTGAGAACCACGATAGCTTGAACACTGAAGCTTTCTTT. It is translated as CSVENHDSLNTEAFF. The full variable domain, completed using reference TRBV29-1 and TRBJ1-1, is SAVISQKPSRDICQRGTSLTIQCQVDSQVTMMFWYRQQPGQSLTLIATANQGSEATYESGFVIDKFPISRPNLTFSTLTVSNMSPEDSSIYLCSVENHDSLNTEAFFGQGTRLTVV.

A note on this clonotype: A much bigger clone sits one base away, suggesting this may be a read error. The CDR3 coding sequence is TGTGCCAGCAGCCAAACCCTAGCGGGGGGGAGGAATGAGCAGTTCTTC. Translating it yields CASSQTLAGGRNEQFF. J is TRBJ2-1 and V is TRBV7-8, with TRBD2 identical over 12 bases. The length of the CDR3 is 16 residues. Germline V lookup: CDR1 SGHVS, CDR2 FQNEAQ. Unmatched junction bases numbered 9, after V lost 5 bases and J lost 7 bases. Variable domain in full (rest from reference TRBV7-8 and TRBJ2-1): GAGVSQSPRYKVAKRGQDVALRCDPISGHVSLFWYQQALGQGPEFLTYFQNEAQLDKSGLPSDRFFAERPEGSVSTLKIQRTQQEDSAVYLCASSQTLAGGRNEQFFGPGTRLTVL.

This clonotype appeared a few times. This chain joins TRBV25-1 and TRBJ1-6; perhaps TRBD1 as D (5 bases). V lost 9 bases, J lost 4 bases, and 10 bases lay in between. The CDR3 runs 13 residues. CDR1 and CDR2 from the germline V gene are MGHDK and SYGVNS. CDR3 DNA: TGTGCCAGTACAGACAGTTATAATTCACCCCTCCACTTT. Encoded protein: CASTDSYNSPLHF.

This rearrangement joins TRBV20-1 to TRBJ2-7; D call uncertain. Germline V lookup: CDR1 DFQATT, CDR2 SNEGSKA (reference sequence). The CDR3 runs to 13 residues. V gave up 4 bases and J gave up 1 base, with 11 bases separating them. The CDR3 here is CSATTDFSYEQYF. The CDR3 nucleotides read TGCAGTGCTACTACAGACTTTTCCTACGAGCAGTACTTC.

The chain is built from TRBV28 and TRBJ1-1; the D gene is possibly TRBD1 (6 bases). V shed 7 bases and J shed 5 bases, with 11 bases lying between them. CDR3 size: 12 residues. The germline gives CDR1 MDHEN, CDR2 SYDVKM. In nucleotides, the CDR3 is TGTGCCAGCACCCTCGGACAGACTGAAGCTTTCTTT. Residues: CASTLGQTEAFF. The variable domain in full, completed from reference TRBV28 and TRBJ1-1, reads DVKVTQSSRYLVKRTGEKVFLECVQDMDHENMFWYRQDPGLGLRLIYFSYDVKMKEKGDIPEGYSVSREKKERFSLILESASTNQTSMYLCASTLGQTEAFFGQGTRLTVV.

This clonotype showed up just a few times. V is TRBV5-4 and J is TRBJ2-3; D might be TRBD2 (5 bases). This CDR3 comprises 16 residues. The V gene lost 2 bases and the J gene lost 6 bases, with 19 bases spanning the gap. The germline CDR1 and CDR2 sequences are SGHNT and YYREEE (reference sequence). Here the CDR3 DNA reads TGTGCCAGCAGCTTTCCCCACGCGGGCAGCGGTGATACGCAGTATTTT. Protein sequence: CASSFPHAGSGDTQYF.

In its sample, this clonotype was seen a few times. The chain employs TRBV6-1 and TRBJ2-7; D is perhaps TRBD2 (6 bases). Germline CDR1 and CDR2: MNHNS and SASEGT. V was cut by 5 bases and J by 4 bases, with 18 bases left in between. The CDR3 is 15 amino acids. The CDR3 DNA reads as TGTGCCAGCAGTAAAAGTGGAGGGTCCGGGTACGAGCAGTACGTC. Protein sequence: CASSKSGGSGYEQYV.

This chain uses TRBV11-1 with TRBJ2-1; perhaps TRBD2 as D (6 bases). The germline gives CDR1 SGHAT, CDR2 FQDESV (reference sequence). Deletions cut 5 bases from V and 3 bases from J, with 20 bases between. The CDR3 spans 17 residues. In nucleotides, the CDR3 is TGTGCCAGCAGCGGACCAGTGGGAGGAGTCGTCTACAATGAGCAGTTCTTC. Translated, it gives CASSGPVGGVVYNEQFF.

This chain links TRBV11-2 with TRBJ1-6; no firm D call. Looked up from germline, CDR1 is SGHAT and CDR2 is FQNNGV. This CDR3 is built from 15 residues. The V gene lost 5 bases and the J gene lost 2 bases, with 10 bases spanning the gap. The CDR3 spells CASSPSRTYNSPLHF. CDR3 coding DNA: TGTGCCAGCAGCCCGAGCAGGACCTATAATTCACCCCTCCACTTT. Full variable domain (rest looked up from reference TRBV11-2 and TRBJ1-6): EAGVAQSPRYKIIEKRQSVAFWCNPISGHATLYWYQQILGQGPKLLIQFQNNGVVDDSQLPKDRFSAERLKGVDSTLKIQPAKLEDSAVYLCASSPSRTYNSPLHFGNGTRLTVT.

This clonotype occurred many times. A junction end diverges from the germline sequence, so it may reflect a read error. The J gene is TRBJ1-1, the V gene TRBV4-1; no clear D. The CDR3 extends over 14 amino acids. The V gene's germline CDR1 is MGHRA and CDR2 YSYEKL. Here the CDR3 reads CASSQEGGNTEAFF. CDR3 coding DNA: TGTGCCAGCAGCCAAGAAGGAGGGAACACTGAAGCTTTCTTT.

The chain couples TRBV9 to TRBJ2-1, with D possibly matching TRBD1 (5 bases). Germline loops: CDR1 SGDLS, CDR2 YYNGEE. V dropped 3 bases and J dropped 6 bases, with 19 bases sitting between them. The CDR3 has 16 amino acids. As DNA, the CDR3 is TGTGCCAGCAGCGAGTCCCCCAGGGTGACATCCAATGAGCAGTTCTTC. Translated: CASSESPRVTSNEQFF.

V and J are TRBV27 and TRBJ2-3; the match to TRBD1 covers 8 bases. The V gene's germline CDR1 is MNHEY and CDR2 SMNVEV (reference sequence). V was clipped by 6 bases and J by 5 bases; unmatched bases: 4. The CDR3 loop spans 13 amino acids. Written as DNA, the CDR3 is TGTGCCAGCAGCAGGGGGCATCTAGATACGCAGTATTTT. Its translation: CASSRGHLDTQYF.

This clonotype was recorded a few times. This chain uses TRBV6-1 with TRBJ1-1; D gene ambiguous. Germline values: CDR1 MNHNS, CDR2 SASEGT. V lost 4 bases, J lost 0 bases, and 12 bases lay in between. The CDR3 consists of 15 residues. In DNA, the CDR3 is TGTGCCAGCAGTGGCCTAGACGGACTGAACACTGAAGCTTTCTTT. Translating gives CASSGLDGLNTEAFF.

This clonotype occurred a few times. This sequence joins TRBV7-6 and TRBJ1-1, with TRBD1 matching over 9 bases. The CDR3 runs 13 residues. With V trimmed by 5 bases and J by 8 bases, 6 bases remained unmatched. Germline CDR1 SGHVS, CDR2 FNYEAQ. The CDR3 protein is CASSETGTGEAFF. The CDR3 DNA sequence: TGTGCCAGCAGCGAAACCGGGACAGGGGAAGCTTTCTTT.

This clonotype was seen only a few times. The DNA of the CDR3 is TGTGCCAGCAGTGAAGCGGACGGTAACACTGAAGCTTTCTTT. It translates to CASSEADGNTEAFF. The chain links TRBV12-3 or TRBV12-4 to TRBJ1-1, with D hard to call. The length of the CDR3 is 14 residues. V lost 5 bases to trimming and J lost 2 bases, with 12 bases between them.

As for this clonotype: Just one base apart from a much larger clone, this may be a read error. Likely a read error: the CDR3 ends without its conserved phenylalanine or tryptophan. This chain links TRBV7-8 with TRBJ2-7; 7 bases fit TRBD1. The germline gives CDR1 SGHVS, CDR2 FQNEAQ. The CDR3 length is 14 residues. Trimming cost V 5 bases and J 0 bases; bases outside gene matches: 4. The CDR3 protein is CASSPDRVSYEQYA. CDR3 nucleotide sequence: TGTGCCAGCAGCCCAGACAGGGTCTCCTACGAGCAGTACGCC.

This clonotype was detected a few times. The rearrangement uses TRBV7-9 and TRBJ1-2, with TRBD1 as a possible D gene (6 bases). Trimming left V 3 bases short and J 0 bases short, with 17 bases between. The CDR3 totals 17 residues. Germline CDR1 is SEHNR and CDR2 is FQNEAQ (reference sequence). The CDR3 bases are TGTGCCAGCAGCTTGTGGAGCGGGGGGCTAGCTAACTATGGCTACACCTTC. Translated: CASSLWSGGLANYGYTF.

This clonotype was counted many times. The rearrangement uses TRBV12-3 or TRBV12-4 and TRBJ1-5; D ambiguous. Trimming removed 8 bases at V and 4 bases at J, with 24 bases between. CDR3 length: 17 amino acids. The CDR3, as DNA: TGTGCCAGCCTCCACGGGCGGCGCACCGCGACTAATCAGCCCCAGCATTTT. Translation: CASLHGRRTATNQPQHF.

This chain uses TRBV5-4 with TRBJ1-1; D perhaps matches TRBD1 (5 bases). Germline-derived CDR1 and CDR2 are SGHNT and YYREEE (reference sequence). Trimming took 0 bases from V and 0 from J, leaving 12 bases between them. This CDR3 has 16 residues. In DNA, the CDR3 is TGTGCCAGCAGCTTGGCCGACAGACCTATGAACACTGAAGCTTTCTTT. Encoded protein: CASSLADRPMNTEAFF.